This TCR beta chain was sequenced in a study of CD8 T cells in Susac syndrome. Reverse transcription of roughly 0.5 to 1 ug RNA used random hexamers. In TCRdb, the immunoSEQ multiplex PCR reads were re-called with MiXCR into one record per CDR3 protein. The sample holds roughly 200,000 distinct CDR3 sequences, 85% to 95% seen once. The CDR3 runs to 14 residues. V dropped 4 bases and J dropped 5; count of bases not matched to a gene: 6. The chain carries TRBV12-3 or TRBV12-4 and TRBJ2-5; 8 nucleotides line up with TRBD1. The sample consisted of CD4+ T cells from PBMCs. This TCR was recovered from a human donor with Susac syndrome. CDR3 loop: CASSSRDRTETQYF. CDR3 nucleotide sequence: TGTGCCAGCAGTTCCCGGGACAGGACGGAGACCCAGTACTTC.